This is a list of T cell receptor beta chains from one sample in a study of blood T cell repertoires in COVID-19. Using immunoSEQ multiplex PCR, the repertoire was profiled, and TCRdb retains in-frame clones only, with some absent. The sample holds about 140,000 clones, 80% to 90% seen once. Sequencing used peripheral blood. All receptors come from a man aged 60-69 years with active or convalescent COVID-19. Both conserved end residues are part of each CDR3. The order of the fields is V gene, D gene, J gene, clone size, CDR3 DNA, CDR3 protein. D genes are given only for firm matches. Only part of the rows carry a size: once, few, many, or a class if the clone is expanded.

TRBV18	TRBD1	TRBJ2-7	-	TGTGCCAGCTCAACGGACAGGGGCTACGAGCAGTACTTC	CASSTDRGYEQYF
TRBV7-3	-	TRBJ1-1	-	TGTGCCAGCAGCTTAATACACCCTGAAGCTTTCTTT	CASSLIHPEAFF
TRBV28	-	TRBJ1-5	-	TGTGCCAGCAGTCCCCCTGGGGCAGGGGTTAGCAATCAGCCCCAGCATTTT	CASSPPGAGVSNQPQHF
TRBV6-5	TRBD1	TRBJ2-7	-	TGTGCCAGCAGGACAGGGGACTCCTCCTACGAGCAGTACTTC	CASRTGDSSYEQYF
TRBV6-5	-	TRBJ1-6	-	TGTGCCAGCAGGGGGGGGGCCTCGGCCCTCCACTTT	CASRGGASALHF
TRBV27	TRBD2	TRBJ2-7	-	TGTGCCAGCAGGAGGACTAGCGGAACTTACGAGCAGTACTTC	CASRRTSGTYEQYF
TRBV7-9	TRBD1	TRBJ1-1	-	TGTGCCAGCAGCTTAGGAAGGGGGACAGGCCTGAACACTGAAGCTTTCTTT	CASSLGRGTGLNTEAFF
TRBV18	TRBD2	TRBJ2-2	-	TGTGCCAGCTCATCCGGACTAGCGGGAGTCAGCACCGGGGAGCTGTTTTTT	CASSSGLAGVSTGELFF
TRBV3-1/TRBV3-2	TRBD2	TRBJ2-3	-	TGTGCCAGCAGCCAAGTGGGTCTAGCGGGAGAGGGAGCGCAGTATTTT	CASSQVGLAGEGAQYF
TRBV25-1	-	TRBJ2-1	-	TGTGCCGCGGGCCCCTCCTACAATGAGCAGTTCTTC	CAAGPSYNEQFF
TRBV7-9	TRBD1	TRBJ1-1	few	TGTGCCAGCAGCGCCCCCGGGACAGCTTTATGGAACACTGAAGCTTTCTTT	CASSAPGTALWNTEAFF
TRBV5-1	-	TRBJ1-4	-	TGCGCCAGCAGCTTCTATTTTTCCGATAATGAAAAACTGTTTTTT	CASSFYFSDNEKLFF
TRBV13	TRBD1	TRBJ2-7	-	TGTGCCAGCAGCTTAGGACGGGACAGGTACTACGAGCAGTACTTC	CASSLGRDRYYEQYF
TRBV4-3	TRBD1	TRBJ2-7	-	TGCGCCAGCAGCCAAGATAGGCAGGGGGCTAGTTACGAGCAGTACTTC	CASSQDRQGASYEQYF
TRBV28	-	TRBJ1-2	-	TGTGCCAGCAGGCTGCGCAGGGCTGGGAAGGGCTACACCTTC	CASRLRRAGKGYTF
TRBV4-3	-	TRBJ1-5	once	TGCGCCAGCAGCCAAGATTCAAATCAGCCCCAGCATTTT	CASSQDSNQPQHF
TRBV5-1	TRBD1	TRBJ1-4	-	TGCGCCAGCAGCCGGGACAGAAATGAAAAACTGTTTTTT	CASSRDRNEKLFF
TRBV19	TRBD1	TRBJ2-7	-	TGTGCCAGTAGTATTAGGGGACAGGGTCCCTACGAGCAGTACTTC	CASSIRGQGPYEQYF
TRBV7-9	-	TRBJ2-7	-	TGTGCCAGCAGCTTGTCCTACGACGAGCAGTACTTC	CASSLSYDEQYF
TRBV28	-	TRBJ1-5	once	TGTGCCAGCAGGCCCCAGCGATATAGCAATCAGCCCCAGCATTTT	CASRPQRYSNQPQHF
TRBV5-6	TRBD2	TRBJ2-7	-	TGTGCCAGCAGCGGGGGGGTCTCCTACGAGCAGTACTTC	CASSGGVSYEQYF
TRBV6-5	TRBD1	TRBJ1-4	-	TGTGCCAGCAGTTACTTCGGGACAGGGGGCGCGAAACTGTTTTTT	CASSYFGTGGAKLFF
TRBV11-3	TRBD2	TRBJ2-7	-	TGTGCCAGCAGCTATGGGACTAGCGGCCCCTACGAGCAGTACTTC	CASSYGTSGPYEQYF
TRBV7-9	-	TRBJ2-5	-	TGTGCCAGCAGCTTAGTGGCAGGGGAGCGAGAGACCCAGTACTTC	CASSLVAGERETQYF
TRBV24-1	TRBD2	TRBJ2-2	many	TGTGCCACCAGCGATCCCTCGGGCAATGGGGTGCGGGGGAGGACCGGGGAGCTGTTTTTT	CATSDPSGNGVRGRTGELFF
TRBV19	TRBD1	TRBJ2-7	-	TGTGCCAGCCGGGACAGGGGCCACGAGCAGTACTTC	CASRDRGHEQYF
TRBV7-9	-	TRBJ2-3	-	TGTGCCAGCAGCTCCGTTAGCACAGATACGCAGTATTTT	CASSSVSTDTQYF
TRBV4-1	-	TRBJ2-3	-	TGCGCCAGCAGCCAAATAACAGATACGCAGTATTTT	CASSQITDTQYF
TRBV6-4	-	TRBJ1-1	-	TGTGCCAGCAGTGTGGACACAAGGACTGAAGCTTTCTTT	CASSVDTRTEAFF
TRBV7-8	-	TRBJ2-3	once	TGTGCCAGCAGCTTAAAGTTTGGGGGCCCCACAGATACGCAGTATTTT	CASSLKFGGPTDTQYF
TRBV28	-	TRBJ2-2	-	TGTGCCAGCTTCCGGCAGGGCTACACCGGGGAGCTGTTTTTT	CASFRQGYTGELFF
TRBV6-2/TRBV6-3	-	TRBJ2-3	-	TGTGCCAGCAGTCCATCCACCTTTACCGGGACTCCCACAGATACGCAGTATTTT	CASSPSTFTGTPTDTQYF
TRBV3-1/TRBV3-2	-	TRBJ1-2	-	TGTGCCAGCAGCCAAGCTTCGGGGGGGCCTTATGGCTACACCTTC	CASSQASGGPYGYTF
TRBV7-2	-	TRBJ2-5	-	TGTGCCAGCAGCTCTATAATCGGGTCCCAGTACTTC	CASSSIIGSQYF
TRBV27	TRBD1	TRBJ1-2	-	TGTGCCAGCAGTCCCCGGACAGGTGTTGGCTACACCTTC	CASSPRTGVGYTF
TRBV28	-	TRBJ1-2	-	TGTGCCAGCAGTTTACGGGGGGCAGACTATGGCTACACCTTC	CASSLRGADYGYTF
TRBV4-3	-	TRBJ2-1	-	TGCGCCAGCAGCCAAGTAATAGCGGACAGGAATGAGCAGTTCTTC	CASSQVIADRNEQFF
TRBV5-5	-	TRBJ2-1	-	TGTGCCAGCAGCTTCAGTGCGTCGCCGGGCTACAATGAGCAGTTCTTC	CASSFSASPGYNEQFF
TRBV25-1	-	TRBJ2-1	-	TGTGCCAGCAGTGAGGGCCTGTACTCCTACAATGAGCAGTTCTTC	CASSEGLYSYNEQFF
TRBV6-5	-	TRBJ2-3	few	TGTGCCAGAGGTCCCGGGAGATCTAACACAGATACGCAGTATTTT	CARGPGRSNTDTQYF
TRBV7-3	-	TRBJ2-3	-	TGTGCCAGCAGCTTAAACGGGAGCCCAGATACGCAGTATTTT	CASSLNGSPDTQYF
TRBV5-8	-	TRBJ2-7	-	TGTGCCAGCAGCTTGGGTGCAGGAAGCTCCTACGAGCAGTACTTC	CASSLGAGSSYEQYF
TRBV4-3	TRBD1	TRBJ2-1	-	TGCGCCAGCAGCCAGAACAGGGGCTACAATGAGCAGTTCTTC	CASSQNRGYNEQFF
TRBV29-1	-	TRBJ2-1	-	TGCAGCGTTGAATCGGCGGCAAGGGGTGAGCAGTTCTTC	CSVESAARGEQFF
TRBV7-2	TRBD1	TRBJ2-7	-	TGTGCCAGCAGCTTAGGCCAGGGGGCGTACGAGCAGTACTTC	CASSLGQGAYEQYF
TRBV3-1/TRBV3-2	-	TRBJ1-6	-	TGTGCCAGCAGCCAAGCGACAGGCTTAGCTTCACCCCTCCACTTT	CASSQATGLASPLHF
TRBV18	-	TRBJ2-1	-	TGTGCCAGCTCAAAGGGGAATGAGCAGTTCTTC	CASSKGNEQFF
TRBV19	-	TRBJ2-2	-	TGTGCCAGTAGTATTCAAGTGGTCGGTTCCGGGGCCGGGGAGCTGTTTTTT	CASSIQVVGSGAGELFF
TRBV3-1/TRBV3-2	TRBD2	TRBJ2-1	-	TGTGCCAGCGCCTTAGCGGGATTAGAAGACAATGAGCAGTTCTTC	CASALAGLEDNEQFF
TRBV21-1	-	TRBJ2-7	-	TGTGCCAGCAGCAAAAGTCGCCCTAACCCGTCCTACGAGCAGTACTTC	CASSKSRPNPSYEQYF
TRBV29-1	-	TRBJ2-2	few	TGCAGCGTTGCTGGCACCCTCAGCGGGGAGCTGTTTTTT	CSVAGTLSGELFF
TRBV7-9	-	TRBJ2-3	-	TGTGCCAGCAGCGCTCAGGGGAGTAGCACAGATACGCAGTATTTT	CASSAQGSSTDTQYF